Listed here are 2 T cell receptor beta chains from one sample, sequenced in a study of shared clonotypes between healthy human individuals. Only in-frame clones appear in the TCRdb table, and some are missing; sequencing was by immunoSEQ multiplex PCR. This sample has around 2.1 million clones; roughly 95% occur once, and the top ten carry roughly 0.13%. The sample taken for sequencing was naive CD4+ T cells sorted from blood. Indicated subset: CD45RA+ positively selected. Every receptor here comes from a man aged 18-30 years in good health.

V gene TRBV10-3 combines with J gene TRBJ2-3, with D tentatively TRBD2 (7 bases). V lost 4 bases to trimming and J lost 4 bases, with 12 bases between them. There are 14 residues in the CDR3. The V gene's germline CDR1 is ENHRY and CDR2 SYGVKD. Here the CDR3 reads CAISASGGPDTQYF. CDR3 sequence (DNA): TGTGCCATCAGTGCTTCGGGGGGCCCAGATACGCAGTATTTT.

This clone was found once. The sample contains more than one DNA sequence encoding this CDR3. V usage is TRBV7-8 and J usage is TRBJ1-5; no clear D gene. CDR3 length equals 13 residues. The V and J ends lost 2 bases and 7 bases respectively, with 9 bases between them. In germline, CDR1 is SGHVS, CDR2 FQNEAQ. Here the CDR3 DNA reads TGTGCCAGCAGCTTAACCCCGGGGCAGCCCCAGCATTTT. It encodes CASSLTPGQPQHF.